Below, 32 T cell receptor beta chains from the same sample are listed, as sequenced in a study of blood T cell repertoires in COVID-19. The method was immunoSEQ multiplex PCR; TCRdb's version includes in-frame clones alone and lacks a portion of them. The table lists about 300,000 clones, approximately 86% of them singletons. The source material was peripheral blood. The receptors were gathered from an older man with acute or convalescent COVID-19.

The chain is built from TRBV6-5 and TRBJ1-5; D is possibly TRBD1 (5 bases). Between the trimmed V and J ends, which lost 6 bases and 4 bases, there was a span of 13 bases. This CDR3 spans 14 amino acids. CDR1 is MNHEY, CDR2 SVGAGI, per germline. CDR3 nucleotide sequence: TGTGCCAGCAGCGTTCAGGGAAGTAATCAGCCCCAGCATTTT. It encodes CASSVQGSNQPQHF.

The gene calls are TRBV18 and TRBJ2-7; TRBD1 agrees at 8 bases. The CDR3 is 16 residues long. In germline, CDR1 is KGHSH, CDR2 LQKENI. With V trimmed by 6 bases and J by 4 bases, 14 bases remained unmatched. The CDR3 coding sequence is TGTGCCAGCTCCCCAACCGCAGGGGGCATTGGGTACGAGCAGTACTTC. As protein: CASSPTAGGIGYEQYF.

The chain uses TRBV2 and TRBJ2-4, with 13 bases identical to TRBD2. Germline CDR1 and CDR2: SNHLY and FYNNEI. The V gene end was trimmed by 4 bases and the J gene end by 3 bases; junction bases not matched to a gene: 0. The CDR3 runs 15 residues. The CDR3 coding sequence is TGTGCCAGCAGTGGACTAGCGGGAGGCAAAAACATTCAGTACTTC. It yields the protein CASSGLAGGKNIQYF.

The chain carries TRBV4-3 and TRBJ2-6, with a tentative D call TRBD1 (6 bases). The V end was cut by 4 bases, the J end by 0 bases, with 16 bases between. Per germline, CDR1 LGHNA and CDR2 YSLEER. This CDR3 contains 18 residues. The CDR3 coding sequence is TGCGCCAGCAGCCCGGCCGTGGGACAAGCCTCTGGGGCCAACGTCCTGACTTTC. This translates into CASSPAVGQASGANVLTF.

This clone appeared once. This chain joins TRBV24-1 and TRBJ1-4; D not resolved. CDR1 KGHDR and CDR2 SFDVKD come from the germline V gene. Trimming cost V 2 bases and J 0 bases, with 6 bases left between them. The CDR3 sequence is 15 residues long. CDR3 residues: CATSDSLSTNEKLFF. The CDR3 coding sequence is TGTGCCACCAGTGATTCTCTGTCAACTAATGAAAAACTGTTTTTT.

The CDR3 bases are TGTGCCAGCTCACCCTCGTCAGGGGCCGCCGGAAACACCATATATTTT. It yields the protein CASSPSSGAAGNTIYF. The rearrangement links TRBV18 to TRBJ1-3, with D possibly being TRBD1 (6 bases). The CDR3 consists of 16 residues. The germline V gene encodes CDR1 KGHSH and CDR2 LQKENI. Trimming took off 3 bases at V and 4 bases at J, with 16 bases between the two ends.

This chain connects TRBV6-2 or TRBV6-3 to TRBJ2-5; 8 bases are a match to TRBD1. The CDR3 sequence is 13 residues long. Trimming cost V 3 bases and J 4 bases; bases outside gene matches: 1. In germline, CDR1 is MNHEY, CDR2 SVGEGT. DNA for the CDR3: TGTGCCAGCAGTTATACAGGGGGAGAGACCCAGTACTTC. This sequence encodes CASSYTGGETQYF.

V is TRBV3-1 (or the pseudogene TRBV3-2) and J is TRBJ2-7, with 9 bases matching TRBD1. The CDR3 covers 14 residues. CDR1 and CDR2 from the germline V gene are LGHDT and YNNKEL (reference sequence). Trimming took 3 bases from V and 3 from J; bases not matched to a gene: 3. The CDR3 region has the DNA TGTGCCAGCAGCCATTGGGACAGGGTCTACGAGCAGTACTTC. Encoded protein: CASSHWDRVYEQYF.

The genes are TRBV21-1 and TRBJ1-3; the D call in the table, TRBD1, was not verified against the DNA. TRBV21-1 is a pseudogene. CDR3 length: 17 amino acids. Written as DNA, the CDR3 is TGTGCCAGCAGGTGGGGGCAGGGGGTAATTGTGGAAAACACCATATATTTT. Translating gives CASRWGQGVIVENTIYF.

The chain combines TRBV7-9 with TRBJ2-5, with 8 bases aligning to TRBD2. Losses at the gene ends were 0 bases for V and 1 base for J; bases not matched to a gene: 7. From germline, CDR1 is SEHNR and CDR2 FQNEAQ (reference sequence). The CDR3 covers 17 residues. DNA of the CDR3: TGTGCCAGCAGCTTAGCGCGGGGGGCCGGGATCCAAGAGACCCAGTACTTC. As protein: CASSLARGAGIQETQYF.

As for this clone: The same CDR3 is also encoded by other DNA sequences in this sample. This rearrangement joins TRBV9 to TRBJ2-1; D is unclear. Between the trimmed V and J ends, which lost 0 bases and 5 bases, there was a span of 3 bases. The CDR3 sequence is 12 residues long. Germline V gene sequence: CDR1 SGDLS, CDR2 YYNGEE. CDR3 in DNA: TGTGCCAGCAGCGTAGCGGACAATGAGCAGTTCTTC. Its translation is CASSVADNEQFF.

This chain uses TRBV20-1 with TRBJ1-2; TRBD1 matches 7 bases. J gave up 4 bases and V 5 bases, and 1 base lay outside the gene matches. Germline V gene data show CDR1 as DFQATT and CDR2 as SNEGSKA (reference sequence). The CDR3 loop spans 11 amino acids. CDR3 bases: TGCAGTGCTCAGGGGGTCTATGGCTACACCTTC. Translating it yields CSAQGVYGYTF.

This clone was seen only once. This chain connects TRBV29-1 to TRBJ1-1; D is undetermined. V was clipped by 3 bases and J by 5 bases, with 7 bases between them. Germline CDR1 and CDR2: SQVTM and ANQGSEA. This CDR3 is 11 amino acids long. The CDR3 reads CSVDGRTEAFF. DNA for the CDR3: TGCAGCGTTGACGGGAGGACTGAAGCTTTCTTT.

The CDR3 nucleotides read TGTGCCAGCAGGCAGCAGGGAGGAGGAATAGCTTTCTTT. It codes for CASRQQGGGIAFF. V is TRBV6-5 and J is TRBJ1-1, with a tentative D call TRBD1 (5 bases). The germline CDR1 and CDR2 sequences are MNHEY and SVGAGI. The V and J ends lost 6 bases and 10 bases respectively, with 18 bases between them. CDR3 length: 13 amino acids.

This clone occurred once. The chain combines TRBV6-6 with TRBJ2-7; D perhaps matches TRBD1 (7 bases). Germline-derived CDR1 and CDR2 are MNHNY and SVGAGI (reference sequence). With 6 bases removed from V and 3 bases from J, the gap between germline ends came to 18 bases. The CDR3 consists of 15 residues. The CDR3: CASRPTGGQLYEQYF. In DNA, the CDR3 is TGTGCCAGCAGACCCACCGGGGGACAGCTCTACGAGCAGTACTTC.

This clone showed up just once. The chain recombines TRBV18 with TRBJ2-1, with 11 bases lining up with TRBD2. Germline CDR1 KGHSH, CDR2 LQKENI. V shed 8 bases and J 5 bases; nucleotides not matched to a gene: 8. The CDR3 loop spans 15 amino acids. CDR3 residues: CASRPSGGINNEQFF. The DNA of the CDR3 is TGTGCCAGCCGACCTAGCGGGGGGATCAACAATGAGCAGTTCTTC.

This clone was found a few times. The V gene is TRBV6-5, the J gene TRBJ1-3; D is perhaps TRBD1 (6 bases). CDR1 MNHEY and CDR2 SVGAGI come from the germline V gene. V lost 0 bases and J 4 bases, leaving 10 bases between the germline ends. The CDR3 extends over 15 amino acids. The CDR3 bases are TGTGCCAGCAGTTACTCAGGGGGTTTAGGAAACACCATATATTTT. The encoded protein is CASSYSGGLGNTIYF.

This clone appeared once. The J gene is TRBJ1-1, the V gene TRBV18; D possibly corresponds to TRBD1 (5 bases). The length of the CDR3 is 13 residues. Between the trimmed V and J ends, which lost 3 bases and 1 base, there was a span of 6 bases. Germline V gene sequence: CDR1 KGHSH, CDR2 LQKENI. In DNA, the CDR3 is TGTGCCAGCTCACCCCAGGGGAACACTGAAGCTTTCTTT. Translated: CASSPQGNTEAFF.

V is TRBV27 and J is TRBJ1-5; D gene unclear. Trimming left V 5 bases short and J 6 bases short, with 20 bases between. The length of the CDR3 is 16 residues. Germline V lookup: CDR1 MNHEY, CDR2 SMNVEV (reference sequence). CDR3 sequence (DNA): TGTGCCAGCAGTAGAACCCAGTTCGGGGTCGGTCAGCCCCAGCATTTT. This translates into CASSRTQFGVGQPQHF.

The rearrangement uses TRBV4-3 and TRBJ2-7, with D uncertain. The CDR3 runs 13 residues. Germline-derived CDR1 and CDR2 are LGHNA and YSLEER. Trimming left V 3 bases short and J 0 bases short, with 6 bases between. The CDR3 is CASSQLISYEQYF. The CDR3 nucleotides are TGCGCCAGCAGCCAGCTAATCTCCTACGAGCAGTACTTC.

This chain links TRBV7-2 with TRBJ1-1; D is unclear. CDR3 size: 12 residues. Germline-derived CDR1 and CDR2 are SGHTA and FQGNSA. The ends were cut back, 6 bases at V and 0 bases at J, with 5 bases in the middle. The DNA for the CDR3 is TGTGCCAGCAGTCAATTGAACACTGAAGCTTTCTTT. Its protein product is CASSQLNTEAFF.

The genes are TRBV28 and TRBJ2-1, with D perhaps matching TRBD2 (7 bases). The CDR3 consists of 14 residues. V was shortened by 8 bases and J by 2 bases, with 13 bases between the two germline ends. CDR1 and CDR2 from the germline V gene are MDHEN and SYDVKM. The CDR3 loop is CASGGGGTYNEQFF. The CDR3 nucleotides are TGTGCCAGCGGGGGCGGGGGAACCTACAATGAGCAGTTCTTC.

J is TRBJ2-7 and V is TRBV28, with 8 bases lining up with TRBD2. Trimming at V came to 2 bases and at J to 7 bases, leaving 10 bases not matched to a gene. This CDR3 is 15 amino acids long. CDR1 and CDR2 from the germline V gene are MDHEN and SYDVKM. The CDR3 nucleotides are TGTGCCAGCAGTTTAACACGGGGGGGCCTGGGAGAGCAGTACTTC. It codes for CASSLTRGGLGEQYF.

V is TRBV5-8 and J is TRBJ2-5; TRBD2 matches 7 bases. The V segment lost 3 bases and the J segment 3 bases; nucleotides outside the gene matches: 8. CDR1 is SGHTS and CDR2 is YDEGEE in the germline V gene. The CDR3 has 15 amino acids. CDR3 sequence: CASSSMTSRKETQYF. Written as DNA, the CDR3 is TGTGCCAGCAGCTCTATGACTAGCAGAAAAGAGACCCAGTACTTC.

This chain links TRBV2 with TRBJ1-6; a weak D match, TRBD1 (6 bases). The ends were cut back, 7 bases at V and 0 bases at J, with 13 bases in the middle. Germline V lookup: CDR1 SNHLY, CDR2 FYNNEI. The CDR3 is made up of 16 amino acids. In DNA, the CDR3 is TGTGCCAGCACTCAGGGGCCCCGCTCCTATAATTCACCCCTCCACTTT. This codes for CASTQGPRSYNSPLHF.

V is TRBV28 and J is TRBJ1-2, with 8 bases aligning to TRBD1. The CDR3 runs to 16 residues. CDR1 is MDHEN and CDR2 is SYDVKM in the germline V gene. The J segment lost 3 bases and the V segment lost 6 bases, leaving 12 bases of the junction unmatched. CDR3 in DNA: TGTGCCAGCAGCCGGCTCCAGGGGGCGTATGACTATGGCTACACCTTC. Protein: CASSRLQGAYDYGYTF.

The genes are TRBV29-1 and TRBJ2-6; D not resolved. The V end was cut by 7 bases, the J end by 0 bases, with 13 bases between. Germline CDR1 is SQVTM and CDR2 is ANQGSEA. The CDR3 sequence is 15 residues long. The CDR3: CSALSLLSGANVLTF. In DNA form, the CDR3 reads TGCAGCGCCCTATCACTGCTCTCTGGGGCCAACGTCCTGACTTTC.

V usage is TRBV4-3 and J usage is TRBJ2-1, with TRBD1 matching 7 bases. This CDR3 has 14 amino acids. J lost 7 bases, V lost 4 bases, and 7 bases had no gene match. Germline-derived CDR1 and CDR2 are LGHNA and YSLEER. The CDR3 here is CASSRQGSVNEQFF. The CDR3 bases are TGCGCCAGCAGCCGACAGGGTTCGGTGAATGAGCAGTTCTTC.

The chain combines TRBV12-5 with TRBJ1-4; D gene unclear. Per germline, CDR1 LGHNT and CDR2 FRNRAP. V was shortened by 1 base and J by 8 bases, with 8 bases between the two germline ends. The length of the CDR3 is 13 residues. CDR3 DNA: TGTGCTAGTGGTTTGGGGTGGCGGGAAAAACTGTTTTTT. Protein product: CASGLGWREKLFF.

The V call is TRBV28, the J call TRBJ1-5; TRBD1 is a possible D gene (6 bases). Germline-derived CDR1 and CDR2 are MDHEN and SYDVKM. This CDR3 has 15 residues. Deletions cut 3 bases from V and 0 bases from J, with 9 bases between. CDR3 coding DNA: TGTGCCAGCAGTTTGACAGGCTATAGCAATCAGCCCCAGCATTTT. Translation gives CASSLTGYSNQPQHF.

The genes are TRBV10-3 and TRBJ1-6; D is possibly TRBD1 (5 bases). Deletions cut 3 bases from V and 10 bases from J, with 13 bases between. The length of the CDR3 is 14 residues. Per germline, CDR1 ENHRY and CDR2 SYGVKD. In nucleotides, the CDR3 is TGTGCCATCAGTGATCAAGGGGTAGGATCACCCCTCCACTTT. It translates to CAISDQGVGSPLHF.

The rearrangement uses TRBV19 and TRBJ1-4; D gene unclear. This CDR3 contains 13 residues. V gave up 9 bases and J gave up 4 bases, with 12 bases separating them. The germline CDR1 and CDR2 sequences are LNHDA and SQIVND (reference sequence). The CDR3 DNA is TGTGCCAGGCCGTTAGTAATTAATGAAAAACTGTTTTTT. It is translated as CARPLVINEKLFF.